The source of this T cell receptor (beta chain) is a study of Ad26.COV2.S vaccination and SARS-CoV-2 variants. Study background: Of the COV1001 trial arms, the Ad26.COV2.S arm included the donor.

The CDR3 has 16 amino acids. V gave up 3 bases and J gave up 8 bases, with 21 bases separating them. The germline V gene encodes CDR1 SGHRS and CDR2 YFSETQ. Study observations and caveats: Post-vaccination spike-specific CD8+ and CD4+ T cell responses reportedly had substantial breadth.

With respect to this clone: Its specificity is not known.

Using immunoSEQ multiplex PCR, the repertoire was profiled, and TCRdb retains in-frame clones only, with some absent. The sample has about 250,000 clones, around 90% seen once; the top ten hold less than 3%. The sample's treatment: about 20 received Ad26.COV2.S at low or high dose, single or two shots; several received placebo; per-sample allocation not given. Samples analyzed were those drawn on day 63 after the first vaccine or placebo injection. Spike of the Wuhan-strain SARS-CoV-2 was expressed by an Ad26 vector, which formed the vaccine. The material sequenced was peripheral blood, taken in a trial of Ad26.COV2.S vaccine versus placebo. The chain employs TRBV5-1 and TRBJ2-1; D may be TRBD2 (7 bases). The receptor was isolated from a person aged 18 to 65 who received the Ad26.COV2.S COVID-19 vaccine or a placebo. As DNA, the CDR3 is TGCGCCAGCAGCTACAACCTAGGGGGAGGGCCCGATGAGCAGTTCTTC. Translating gives CASSYNLGGGPDEQFF.